These T cell receptor beta chains were read from a single sample in a study of T cell responses to AZD1222 COVID-19 vaccine. Measured with immunoSEQ multiplex PCR; TCRdb has only the in-frame clones, and not every one. The sample shows 74,000 or so clones, about 85% of them seen only once. Specimen: peripheral blood, collected on day 0 of AZD1222 vaccination. These receptors were obtained from an adult in good health. The CDR3 runs from the conserved cysteine through the conserved F or W. Each record gives: J gene, D gene, clone size, V gene, CDR3 protein, CDR3 DNA. The D gene is left open where the match is weak. Some rows mark clone size as missing; the rest say once, few, many or name a class of expanded clone.

J gene: TRBJ2-2; D gene: -; clone size: -; V gene: TRBV7-2; CDR3 protein: CASSLGGSRFGELFF; CDR3 DNA: TGTGCCAGCAGCTTAGGGGGCTCCCGGTTCGGGGAGCTGTTTTTT
J gene: TRBJ1-4; D gene: TRBD1; clone size: -; V gene: TRBV5-4; CDR3 protein: CASSMNLGQGREKLFF; CDR3 DNA: TGTGCCAGCAGCATGAACCTAGGACAGGGGCGGGAAAAACTGTTTTTT
J gene: TRBJ1-1; D gene: -; clone size: -; V gene: TRBV29-1; CDR3 protein: CSVSPLGSEAFF; CDR3 DNA: TGCAGCGTTTCCCCTCTCGGTAGTGAAGCTTTCTTT
J gene: TRBJ2-7; D gene: TRBD2; clone size: -; V gene: TRBV3-1/TRBV3-2; CDR3 protein: CASRETSGASYEQYF; CDR3 DNA: TGTGCCAGCAGGGAGACTAGCGGGGCCTCCTACGAGCAGTACTTC
J gene: TRBJ1-2; D gene: -; clone size: -; V gene: TRBV2; CDR3 protein: CASSYDWNYGYTF; CDR3 DNA: TGTGCCAGCAGTTACGACTGGAACTATGGCTACACCTTC
J gene: TRBJ2-3; D gene: -; clone size: few; V gene: TRBV6-5; CDR3 protein: CATTWDKRSTDTQYF; CDR3 DNA: TGTGCCACCACGTGGGACAAGAGAAGCACAGATACGCAGTATTTT
J gene: TRBJ2-7; D gene: -; clone size: -; V gene: TRBV7-7; CDR3 protein: CASSLSQGGEQYF; CDR3 DNA: TGTGCTAGCAGCTTATCCCAGGGGGGCGAGCAGTACTTC
J gene: TRBJ1-5; D gene: -; clone size: -; V gene: TRBV2; CDR3 protein: CASSVSGANQPQHF; CDR3 DNA: TGTGCCAGCAGTGTGTCAGGGGCCAATCAGCCCCAGCATTTT
J gene: TRBJ2-4; D gene: -; clone size: -; V gene: TRBV7-3; CDR3 protein: CASSSDSQNIQYF; CDR3 DNA: TGTGCCAGCAGCTCGGACAGCCAAAACATTCAGTACTTC
J gene: TRBJ1-6; D gene: -; clone size: once; V gene: TRBV9; CDR3 protein: CASSSDGDDSSPLHF; CDR3 DNA: TGTGCCAGCAGCTCCGATGGCGACGACAGTTCACCCCTCCACTTT
J gene: TRBJ1-2; D gene: -; clone size: -; V gene: TRBV7-8; CDR3 protein: CASSLASGGDYGYTF; CDR3 DNA: TGTGCCAGCAGCTTAGCGTCTGGAGGGGACTATGGCTACACCTTC
J gene: TRBJ1-3; D gene: -; clone size: -; V gene: TRBV18; CDR3 protein: CASSPGEGSGNTIYF; CDR3 DNA: TGTGCCAGCTCTCCCGGGGAGGGCTCTGGAAACACCATATATTTT
J gene: TRBJ2-5; D gene: -; clone size: -; V gene: TRBV13; CDR3 protein: CASSQARGAVGETQYF; CDR3 DNA: TGTGCCAGCAGCCAGGCAAGGGGGGCGGTCGGCGAGACCCAGTACTTC
J gene: TRBJ2-7; D gene: -; clone size: -; V gene: TRBV7-2; CDR3 protein: CASSLATLPGILTPYEQYF; CDR3 DNA: TGTGCCAGCAGCTTAGCTACCCTCCCCGGCATACTGACACCCTACGAGCAGTACTTC
J gene: TRBJ1-4; D gene: -; clone size: -; V gene: TRBV7-9; CDR3 protein: CASSLAGGGEKLFF; CDR3 DNA: TGTGCCAGCAGCTTAGCCGGGGGAGGAGAAAAACTGTTTTTT
J gene: TRBJ1-1; D gene: -; clone size: -; V gene: TRBV9; CDR3 protein: CASSETYSDTEAFF; CDR3 DNA: TGTGCCAGCAGCGAGACTTATTCGGACACTGAAGCTTTCTTT
J gene: TRBJ1-4; D gene: TRBD1; clone size: -; V gene: TRBV5-1; CDR3 protein: CASSLATGVSTNEKLFF; CDR3 DNA: TGCGCCAGCAGCTTGGCGACAGGGGTATCTACTAATGAAAAACTGTTTTTT
J gene: TRBJ2-1; D gene: -; clone size: -; V gene: TRBV28; CDR3 protein: CASTGPGNEQFF; CDR3 DNA: TGTGCCAGCACGGGACCCGGCAATGAGCAGTTCTTC
J gene: TRBJ2-1; D gene: -; clone size: -; V gene: TRBV7-3; CDR3 protein: CASSLTGLYNEQFF; CDR3 DNA: TGTGCCAGCAGCTTAACTGGGCTCTACAATGAGCAGTTCTTC
J gene: TRBJ1-2; D gene: -; clone size: -; V gene: TRBV7-2; CDR3 protein: CASSAQGRTSGYTF; CDR3 DNA: TGTGCCAGCAGCGCTCAGGGGCGCACGTCCGGCTACACCTTC
J gene: TRBJ1-5; D gene: -; clone size: -; V gene: TRBV5-6; CDR3 protein: CASSLGGRHQPQHF; CDR3 DNA: TGTGCCAGCAGCTTGGGCGGGAGACATCAGCCCCAGCATTTT
J gene: TRBJ2-1; D gene: TRBD1; clone size: once; V gene: TRBV7-2; CDR3 protein: CASSRGQRYNEQFF; CDR3 DNA: TGTGCCAGCAGCCGGGGACAGCGCTACAATGAGCAGTTCTTC
J gene: TRBJ1-1; D gene: -; clone size: -; V gene: TRBV9; CDR3 protein: CASRGTSNTEAFF; CDR3 DNA: TGTGCCAGCAGGGGGACAAGCAACACTGAAGCTTTCTTT
J gene: TRBJ2-3; D gene: -; clone size: -; V gene: TRBV4-3; CDR3 protein: CASSQTGSSTDTQYF; CDR3 DNA: TGCGCCAGCAGCCAGACAGGTTCTAGCACAGATACGCAGTATTTT
J gene: TRBJ1-2; D gene: -; clone size: -; V gene: TRBV28; CDR3 protein: CASSLMNGYTF; CDR3 DNA: TGTGCCAGCAGCCTGATGAATGGCTACACCTTC
J gene: TRBJ2-1; D gene: TRBD2; clone size: -; V gene: TRBV6-1; CDR3 protein: CASSEWGGRPAYNEQFF; CDR3 DNA: TGTGCCAGCAGTGAATGGGGGGGGAGACCCGCCTACAATGAGCAGTTCTTC
J gene: TRBJ1-2; D gene: -; clone size: -; V gene: TRBV4-1; CDR3 protein: CASSQGTNYGYTF; CDR3 DNA: TGCGCCAGCAGCCAGGGTACTAACTATGGCTACACCTTC
J gene: TRBJ1-2; D gene: -; clone size: -; V gene: TRBV19; CDR3 protein: CASSIVAGATNYGYTF; CDR3 DNA: TGTGCCAGTAGTATAGTGGCAGGGGCCACCAACTATGGCTACACCTTC
J gene: TRBJ2-2; D gene: TRBD2; clone size: -; V gene: TRBV5-1; CDR3 protein: CASSPSAGGRNGELFF; CDR3 DNA: TGCGCCAGCAGCCCAAGCGCGGGGGGGCGCAACGGGGAGCTGTTTTTT
J gene: TRBJ1-5; D gene: -; clone size: -; V gene: TRBV19; CDR3 protein: CASSKGNQPQHF; CDR3 DNA: TGTGCCAGTAGTAAGGGCAATCAGCCCCAGCATTTT
J gene: TRBJ1-4; D gene: -; clone size: -; V gene: TRBV7-9; CDR3 protein: CASEKGGNEKLFF; CDR3 DNA: TGTGCCAGCGAGAAGGGTGGTAATGAAAAACTGTTTTTT
J gene: TRBJ2-7; D gene: -; clone size: -; V gene: TRBV9; CDR3 protein: CASSVGLGAAYEQYF; CDR3 DNA: TGTGCCAGCAGCGTAGGACTAGGGGCAGCCTACGAGCAGTACTTC
J gene: TRBJ2-1; D gene: TRBD2; clone size: -; V gene: TRBV7-3; CDR3 protein: CASSPRLAGTDLFF; CDR3 DNA: TGTGCCAGCAGCCCACGGCTAGCGGGGACCGATCTGTTCTTC
J gene: TRBJ2-5; D gene: TRBD2; clone size: -; V gene: TRBV7-2; CDR3 protein: CASSRGTSVDF; CDR3 DNA: TGTGCCAGCAGCCGTGGGACTAGCGTAGACTTC
J gene: TRBJ1-2; D gene: -; clone size: few; V gene: TRBV20-1; CDR3 protein: CSAIFSVGYTF; CDR3 DNA: TGCAGCGCTATCTTTTCTGTGGGGTACACCTTC
J gene: TRBJ2-7; D gene: TRBD2; clone size: -; V gene: TRBV28; CDR3 protein: CASLREGLSGNEQYF; CDR3 DNA: TGTGCCAGCCTGCGGGAAGGGCTGAGCGGGAACGAGCAGTACTTC
J gene: TRBJ1-2; D gene: TRBD1; clone size: -; V gene: TRBV30; CDR3 protein: CAWSRQGGSGYTF; CDR3 DNA: TGTGCCTGGAGCCGACAGGGGGGCTCTGGCTACACCTTC
J gene: TRBJ2-3; D gene: -; clone size: once; V gene: TRBV11-2; CDR3 protein: CASSLMASGTGDTQYF; CDR3 DNA: TGTGCCAGCAGCTTAATGGCTAGCGGGACAGGAGATACGCAGTATTTT
J gene: TRBJ2-2; D gene: TRBD1; clone size: -; V gene: TRBV6-5; CDR3 protein: CASSFSGQVGTGELFF; CDR3 DNA: TGTGCCAGCAGTTTCAGCGGACAGGTTGGAACCGGGGAGCTGTTTTTT
J gene: TRBJ1-5; D gene: -; clone size: -; V gene: TRBV28; CDR3 protein: CASSFFPSPQHF; CDR3 DNA: TGTGCCAGCAGTTTTTTCCCGTCGCCCCAGCATTTT
J gene: TRBJ1-1; D gene: -; clone size: -; V gene: TRBV7-8; CDR3 protein: CASRFRKGDPEAFF; CDR3 DNA: TGTGCCAGCAGGTTTAGAAAAGGGGATCCTGAAGCTTTCTTT
J gene: TRBJ2-7; D gene: -; clone size: -; V gene: TRBV18; CDR3 protein: CASSPFEGNEQYF; CDR3 DNA: TGTGCCAGCTCACCATTCGAGGGAAACGAGCAGTACTTC
J gene: TRBJ2-1; D gene: -; clone size: -; V gene: TRBV28; CDR3 protein: CASSLNREQFF; CDR3 DNA: TGTGCCAGCAGTTTAAACCGTGAGCAGTTCTTC
J gene: TRBJ2-5; D gene: TRBD1; clone size: -; V gene: TRBV7-3; CDR3 protein: CASSFRGTGGWETQYF; CDR3 DNA: TGTGCCAGCAGCTTTAGGGGGACAGGGGGCTGGGAGACCCAGTACTTC
J gene: TRBJ1-2; D gene: -; clone size: -; V gene: TRBV7-9; CDR3 protein: CASSRQTNYGYTF; CDR3 DNA: TGTGCCAGCAGCCGACAGACTAACTATGGCTACACCTTC
J gene: TRBJ2-7; D gene: -; clone size: -; V gene: TRBV7-9; CDR3 protein: CASSLQGGYEQYF; CDR3 DNA: TGTGCCAGCAGCTTACAGGGGGGGTACGAGCAGTACTTC
J gene: TRBJ1-6; D gene: TRBD1; clone size: many; V gene: TRBV4-2; CDR3 protein: CASSPDRPDRGNSPLHF; CDR3 DNA: TGTGCCAGCAGCCCGGACCGCCCGGACAGGGGAAATTCACCCCTCCACTTT
J gene: TRBJ2-1; D gene: -; clone size: -; V gene: TRBV2; CDR3 protein: CASSEGGQFYNEQFF; CDR3 DNA: TGTGCCAGCAGTGAAGGAGGGCAGTTTTACAATGAGCAGTTCTTC